This T cell receptor beta chain was sequenced for a study of human T cells and chemical hapten exposure (dated by TCRdb to the early 2020s). Regarding the study in general: For sensitization, 2% DPC in acetone was applied to a roughly 2 cm by roughly 2 cm area of upper inner arm skin. Throughout the roughly 23-week study period, patients were also given weekly therapeutic DPC doses on the scalp. In alopecia patients, the study followed how the peripheral blood TCR repertoire changed in vivo over primary and secondary sensitization to diphenylcyclopropenone (DPC), a hapten. Patch testing on the upper back used Finn chambers containing 0.01% DPC, with scoring done after 6 days according to International Contact Dermatitis Research Group standards. The libraries were sequenced as a pool, and the TCR yield per sample differed mostly because of small variations in library volumes within the pool. For TCR sequencing, blood came from over 25 alopecia patients at anywhere from one to four time points (pre-sensitization, 2, 6 and 24 weeks). Alopecia areata with under or over 50% scalp involvement, alopecia totalis and alopecia universalis were represented in the patient cohort, which was mostly female. Patient blood was sampled pre-sensitization (week 0) and at 2, 6 and about 24 weeks after DPC sensitization.

The intended sense of this specimen's time point label: patch test 3, about 24 weeks after DPC sensitization. Interpreted using the paper, the treatment or condition label stands for: therapeutic diphenylcyclopropenone sensitization with weekly scalp DPC. Blood at each patch-test visit was drawn before the patch test was applied. Patients were considered eligible if aged 18 to 70, diagnosed with alopecia and deemed suitable for DPC therapy, and patients were excluded if pregnant. Total RNA was extracted from unfractionated whole blood that had been collected in Tempus Blood RNA tubes. The junction shows trimming of 5 bases on V and 6 bases on J, and the gene matches do not reach 10 bases of it. The germline V gene gives CDR1 as SGHTA and CDR2 as FQGNSA. The CDR3 starts with the cysteine, ends with the phenylalanine, and has 16 residues. The sequence is cut down to CDR3 DNA, 48 bases in frame from base 1.

Note on this clonotype: The antigen this receptor binds is unknown. The record has no base qualities; no much larger clone is one base away.

The library was made by RACE. Sequencing used a NextSeq 500. Library preparation attached unique molecular identifiers to individual cDNA molecules for quantitative, reproducible TCR counting. Each blood RNA sample was used to sequence both TCR alpha and TCR beta chains. The paper's data handling went like this. A median of around 100,000 TCRs per sample was observed, with a range of 23,224 to 690,600. V, J and CDR3 annotation of the TCR reads was performed with the Decombinator software suite. To make PS versus PT1 abundance plots, every sample was subsampled to the same number of TCRs (28,000). Expanded TCRs were defined as absent before sensitization and observed at least eight times at the 2-week time point. TCRdb passed the public sequencing reads through fastp at Q25 and MiXCR, retaining productive beta sequences. Each CDR3 protein gets just one entry, which takes the most common genes and DNA from the rows behind it. TCRdb's processing, not the authors', yielded these V and J calls. In this sample the table shows about 92,000 distinct CDR3 sequences, 11% of which occur a single time. The top ten clonotypes cover around 1% of the sample.

What the study reported, not specific to this receptor: Repeated subsampling changed both the strength of the expansion versus patch-test correlation and the threshold at which the correlation became significant. A positive correlation was found between the number of PT1 expanded TCRs and patch test score, with significance reached at thresholds 8, 16 and 32 but not 4. Significantly more large CDR3 similarity clusters were formed by expanded TCRs than by pre-sensitization or healthy control sets, consistent with antigen-driven responses. No change with DPC sensitization was found in the number of TCRs above 1 in 1000 frequency, and no evidence of global repertoire structure alterations was found. All patients had alopecia, a presumed autoimmune disease, so their immune response might differ from that of healthy individuals.

The sample was whole blood, taken in connection with sensitization to the hapten diphenylcyclopropenone (DPC). Recombination connected TRBV7-2 to TRBJ1-5; 10 bases in between match TRBD1. The TCR originated in a woman aged 30 to 39 with alopecia areata. Some clones in this sample may be carry-over from other donors' samples. CDR3 sequence: CASSRDRGGTGQPQHF. The sequence in DNA is TGTGCCAGCAGCCGGGACAGGGGAGGAACGGGTCAGCCCCAGCATTTT. Here the CDR3 is joined to the reference TRBV7-2 and TRBJ1-5 genes, and the full variable domain is: GAGVSQSPSNKVTEKGKDVELRCDPISGHTALYWYRQSLGQGLEFLIYFQGNSAPDKSGLPSDRFSAERTGGSVSTLTIQRTQQEDSAVYLCASSRDRGGTGQPQHFGDGTRLSIL.